Below are 3 T cell receptor beta chains sequenced from a single sample in a study of blood T cell repertoires in COVID-19. Generated by immunoSEQ multiplex PCR, the TCRdb table keeps only in-frame clones and is missing some. The repertoire holds 300,000 to 400,000 clones, 90% seen once, with 2% to 3% in the top ten. The material sequenced was PBMCs or T cells enriched from blood (not recorded which). Receptor source: a man between 60 and 75 years old who had recovered from COVID-19.

This clone was counted a single time. The chain carries TRBV7-9 and TRBJ1-2; D ambiguous. This CDR3 has 17 residues. In germline, CDR1 is SEHNR, CDR2 FQNEAQ (reference sequence). V lost 1 base to trimming and J lost 0 bases, with 15 bases between them. The CDR3 sequence is CASSLGFADLANYGYTF. DNA for the CDR3: TGTGCCAGCAGCTTAGGTTTTGCAGATCTAGCTAACTATGGCTACACCTTC.

This clone was seen more than once but under ten times. The rearrangement uses TRBV10-1 and TRBJ1-4; 8 bases fit TRBD1. V trimming: 2 bases; J trimming: 7 bases; junction bases outside the gene matches: 15. The CDR3 is 18 residues long. Germline V gene sequence: CDR1 WNHNN, CDR2 SYGVQD (reference sequence). The DNA for the CDR3 is TGCGCCAGCAGTGAGATTGCTCCCAAGCAGGGGGCTTGTGAAAAACTGTTTTTT. It translates to CASSEIAPKQGACEKLFF.

The chain recombines TRBV9 with TRBJ1-2, with 7 bases that match TRBD1. This CDR3 has 16 residues. J gave up 0 bases and V 2 bases, and 7 bases lay outside the gene matches. Germline CDR1 is SGDLS and CDR2 is YYNGEE. The CDR3 DNA sequence: TGTGCCAGCAGCGTCCCCGACGGGACAGCTAACTATGGCTACACCTTC. Protein product: CASSVPDGTANYGYTF.